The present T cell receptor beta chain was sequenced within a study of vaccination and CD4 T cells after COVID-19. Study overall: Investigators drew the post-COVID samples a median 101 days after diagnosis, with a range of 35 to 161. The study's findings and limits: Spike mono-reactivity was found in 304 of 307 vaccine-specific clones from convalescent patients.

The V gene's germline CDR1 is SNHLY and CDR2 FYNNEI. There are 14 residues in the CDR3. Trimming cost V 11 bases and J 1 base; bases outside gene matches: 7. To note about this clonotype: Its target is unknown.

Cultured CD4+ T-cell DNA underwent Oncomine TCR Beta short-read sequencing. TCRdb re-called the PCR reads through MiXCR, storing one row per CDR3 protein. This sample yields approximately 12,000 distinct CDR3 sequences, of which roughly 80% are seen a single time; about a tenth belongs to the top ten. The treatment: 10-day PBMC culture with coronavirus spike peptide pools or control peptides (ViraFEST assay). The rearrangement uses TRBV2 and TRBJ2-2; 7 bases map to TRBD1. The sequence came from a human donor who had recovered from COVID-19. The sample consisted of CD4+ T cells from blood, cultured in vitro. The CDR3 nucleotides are TGTGCCGGGAGAGGGACAGTGAACACCGGGGAGCTGTTTTTT. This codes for CAGRGTVNTGELFF.